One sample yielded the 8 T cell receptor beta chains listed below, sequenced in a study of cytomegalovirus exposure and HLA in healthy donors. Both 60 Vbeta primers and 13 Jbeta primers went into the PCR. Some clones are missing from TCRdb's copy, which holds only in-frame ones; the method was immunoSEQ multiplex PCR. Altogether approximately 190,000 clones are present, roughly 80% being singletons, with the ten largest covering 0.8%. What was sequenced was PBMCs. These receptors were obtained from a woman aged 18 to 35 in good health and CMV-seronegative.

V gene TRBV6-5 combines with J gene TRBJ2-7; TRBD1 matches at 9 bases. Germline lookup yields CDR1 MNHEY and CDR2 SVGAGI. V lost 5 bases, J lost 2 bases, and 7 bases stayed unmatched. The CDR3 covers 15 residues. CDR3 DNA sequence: TGTGCCAGCAGTCGTACCGGGACAGGGACCTACGAGCAGTACTTC. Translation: CASSRTGTGTYEQYF.

The DNA for the CDR3 is TGTGCCACCAGCAGAGATTGGCATATCAATTCACCCCTCCACTTT. This sequence encodes CATSRDWHINSPLHF. The genes are TRBV15 and TRBJ1-6; D unresolved. Germline V gene data show CDR1 as LNHNV and CDR2 as YYDKDF (reference sequence). This CDR3 spans 15 amino acids. The germline V and J ends were trimmed by 0 bases and 7 bases, with 10 bases remaining between them.

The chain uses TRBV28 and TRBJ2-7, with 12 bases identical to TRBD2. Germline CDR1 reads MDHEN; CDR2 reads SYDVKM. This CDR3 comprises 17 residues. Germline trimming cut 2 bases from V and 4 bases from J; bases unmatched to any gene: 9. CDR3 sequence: CASSLLAGGRLQYEQYF. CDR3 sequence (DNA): TGTGCCAGCAGTTTACTAGCGGGAGGGCGTCTCCAGTACGAGCAGTACTTC.

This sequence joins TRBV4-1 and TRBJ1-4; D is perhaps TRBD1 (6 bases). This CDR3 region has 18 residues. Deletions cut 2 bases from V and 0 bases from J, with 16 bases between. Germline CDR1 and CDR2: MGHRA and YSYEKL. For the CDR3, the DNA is TGCGCCAGCAGCCAAAACCTGGGCGAGGGGGCAACTAATGAAAAACTGTTTTTT. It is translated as CASSQNLGEGATNEKLFF.

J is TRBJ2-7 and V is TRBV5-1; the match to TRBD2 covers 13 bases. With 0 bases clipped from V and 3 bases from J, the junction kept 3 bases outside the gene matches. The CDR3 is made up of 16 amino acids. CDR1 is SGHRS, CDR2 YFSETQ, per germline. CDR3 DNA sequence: TGCGCCAGCAGCTTGGATGGACTAGCGGGAGTCTACGAGCAGTACTTC. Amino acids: CASSLDGLAGVYEQYF.

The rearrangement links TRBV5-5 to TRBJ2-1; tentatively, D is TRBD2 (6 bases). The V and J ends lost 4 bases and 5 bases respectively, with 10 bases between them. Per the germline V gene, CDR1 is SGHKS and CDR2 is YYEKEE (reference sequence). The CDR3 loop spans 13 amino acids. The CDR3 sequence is CASSLGLNNEQFF. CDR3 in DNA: TGTGCCAGCAGCCTAGGACTAAACAATGAGCAGTTCTTC. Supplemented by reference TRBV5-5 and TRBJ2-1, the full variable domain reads DAGVTQSPTHLIKTRGQQVTLRCSPISGHKSVSWYQQVLGQGPQFIFQYYEKEERGRGNFPDRFSARQFPNYSSELNVNALLLGDSALYLCASSLGLNNEQFFGPGTRLTVL.

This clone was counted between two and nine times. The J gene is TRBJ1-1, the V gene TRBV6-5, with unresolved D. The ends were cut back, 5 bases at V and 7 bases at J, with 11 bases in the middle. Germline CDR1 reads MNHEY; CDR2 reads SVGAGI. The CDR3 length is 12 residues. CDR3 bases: TGTGCCAGCAGTCACACCCCCAATGAAGCTTTCTTT. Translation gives CASSHTPNEAFF.

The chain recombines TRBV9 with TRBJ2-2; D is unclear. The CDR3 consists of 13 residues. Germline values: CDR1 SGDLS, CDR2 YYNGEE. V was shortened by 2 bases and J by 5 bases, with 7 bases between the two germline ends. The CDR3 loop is CASSVTLTGELFF. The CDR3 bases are TGTGCCAGCAGCGTGACATTGACCGGGGAGCTGTTTTTT.